Below, 30 T cell receptor beta chains from the same sample are listed, as sequenced in a study of cytomegalovirus exposure and HLA in healthy donors. Sequenced by immunoSEQ multiplex PCR; TCRdb stores in-frame clones only, minus some. The sample holds more than 250,000 clones, around 91% seen once. Sequenced material: PBMCs. These receptors originate from a woman aged 25 to 45 in good health and CMV-seronegative.

The chain employs TRBV27 and TRBJ2-5, with TRBD1 as a possible D gene (6 bases). This CDR3 comprises 14 residues. V was trimmed by 2 bases and J by 5 bases, leaving 12 bases between them. From germline, CDR1 is MNHEY and CDR2 SMNVEV (reference sequence). CDR3 in DNA: TGTGCCAGCAGTTTAACAGGGTATCGGGAGACCCAGTACTTC. Amino acid sequence: CASSLTGYRETQYF.

This clone was observed a handful of times. This chain links TRBV18 with TRBJ2-7; TRBD2 matches at 9 bases. V shed 1 base, J shed 5 bases, and the junction held 3 bases outside the gene matches. Per the germline V gene, CDR1 is KGHSH and CDR2 is LQKENI. The CDR3 is 14 residues long. DNA of the CDR3: TGTGCCAGCTCACCACGCGGGAGGGCCCACGAGCAGTACTTC. Amino acids: CASSPRGRAHEQYF.

The chain recombines TRBV19 with TRBJ1-1; 8 bases are a match to TRBD1. The CDR3 is made up of 15 amino acids. The J segment lost 2 bases and the V segment lost 8 bases, leaving 10 bases of the junction unmatched. Germline CDR1 is LNHDA and CDR2 is SQIVND (reference sequence). The CDR3 nucleotides read TGTGCCAGTTCTCTACAGGGGGGGCGCAACACTGAAGCTTTCTTT. Translation gives CASSLQGGRNTEAFF.

A single count supports this clone. The V gene is TRBV6-1, the J gene TRBJ2-7; TRBD2 matches 11 bases. V lost 4 bases to trimming and J lost 3 bases; unmatched junction nucleotides: 11. Germline lookup yields CDR1 MNHNS and CDR2 SASEGT. This CDR3 is built from 17 residues. For the CDR3, the DNA is TGTGCCAGCAGTGGATCTCGACTAGCGGGAAGCATCTACGAGCAGTACTTC. Protein sequence: CASSGSRLAGSIYEQYF.

The chain employs TRBV9 and TRBJ2-3; D is perhaps TRBD1 (5 bases). Germline V lookup: CDR1 SGDLS, CDR2 YYNGEE. Trimming removed 4 bases from V and 0 bases from J, with 9 bases in between. This CDR3 has 14 amino acids. CDR3 region: CASSLRTSTDTQYF. The CDR3 nucleotides are TGTGCCAGCAGCTTACGGACAAGCACAGATACGCAGTATTTT.

The CDR3 region is CASREWGAGGTSGNTIYF. CDR3 nucleotides: TGCGCCAGCCGCGAATGGGGAGCAGGGGGGACCTCTGGAAACACCATATATTTT. The rearrangement uses TRBV5-1 and TRBJ1-3; 7 nucleotides align to TRBD1. This CDR3 has 18 amino acids. With V trimmed by 7 bases and J by 0 bases, 16 bases remained unmatched. Germline V gives CDR1 SGHRS, CDR2 YFSETQ.

J is TRBJ2-1 and V is TRBV11-3; D gene unclear. This CDR3 has 14 residues. Trimming removed 2 bases from V and 6 bases from J, with 11 bases in between. Germline V CDR1 and CDR2: SGHNT, YENEEA. Here the CDR3 DNA reads TGTGCCAGCAGCTTACGGGCCGATTTCAATGAGCAGTTCTTC. Translated: CASSLRADFNEQFF.

This clone was seen a handful of times. J is TRBJ2-7 and V is TRBV10-1; D unresolved. This CDR3 is 12 amino acids long. Trimming stripped 3 bases from V and 2 bases from J, with 5 bases between. CDR1 is WNHNN, CDR2 SYGVQD, per germline (reference sequence). The CDR3 region has the DNA TGCGCCAGCAGTGACGTGCCCTACGAGCAGTACTTC. It is translated as CASSDVPYEQYF.

The chain has TRBV10-1 and TRBJ2-1; 7 bases fit TRBD2. This CDR3 is 15 amino acids long. The V gene end was trimmed by 6 bases and the J gene end by 4 bases; junction bases not matched to a gene: 9. Germline lookup yields CDR1 WNHNN and CDR2 SYGVQD (reference sequence). The CDR3 DNA follows: TGCGCCAGCAGGAACCTAGCGGAGATATACAATGAGCAGTTCTTC. Its protein product is CASRNLAEIYNEQFF.

The chain uses TRBV5-4 and TRBJ1-2; maybe TRBD1 (6 bases). Deletions cut 1 base from V and 3 bases from J, with 13 bases between. The CDR3 sequence is 15 residues long. Germline V lookup: CDR1 SGHNT, CDR2 YYREEE (reference sequence). In DNA, the CDR3 is TGTGCCAGCAGCTTGTACGCAGGGGCGGACTATGGCTACACCTTC. This encodes CASSLYAGADYGYTF.

Only a few counts were recorded for this clone. The gene calls are TRBV6-4 and TRBJ2-3; TRBD2 matches at 9 bases. V was pared by 0 bases and J by 3 bases, with 7 bases of the junction left unmatched. This CDR3 is built from 17 residues. The germline gives CDR1 MRHNA, CDR2 SNTAGT. CDR3 region: CASSDSPAGGSTDTQYF. The CDR3 nucleotides read TGTGCCAGCAGTGACTCTCCGGCGGGAGGGTCGACAGATACGCAGTATTTT.

The CDR3 spells CASSLYRDEETQYF. The CDR3 coding sequence is TGTGCCAGCAGTTTATACAGGGATGAAGAGACCCAGTACTTC. The rearrangement uses TRBV27 and TRBJ2-5; D perhaps matches TRBD1 (6 bases). The CDR3 is made up of 14 amino acids. The V gene's germline CDR1 is MNHEY and CDR2 SMNVEV (reference sequence). V shed 1 base and J shed 3 bases, with 9 bases lying between them.

This chain links TRBV29-1 with TRBJ2-5; tentatively, D is TRBD2 (5 bases). CDR3 length equals 12 residues. Per germline, CDR1 SQVTM and CDR2 ANQGSEA. Trimming left V 5 bases short and J 2 bases short, with 9 bases between. This chain's CDR3 is CSVNGEQETQYF. In DNA form, the CDR3 reads TGCAGCGTTAACGGGGAGCAAGAGACCCAGTACTTC. Full variable domain (rest looked up from reference TRBV29-1 and TRBJ2-5): SAVISQKPSRDICQRGTSLTIQCQVDSQVTMMFWYRQQPGQSLTLIATANQGSEATYESGFVIDKFPISRPNLTFSTLTVSNMSPEDSSIYLCSVNGEQETQYFGPGTRLLVL.

The chain employs TRBV5-1 and TRBJ2-7; no firm D call. Germline V gene sequence: CDR1 SGHRS, CDR2 YFSETQ. The V gene lost 3 bases and the J gene lost 6 bases, with 10 bases spanning the gap. The CDR3 has 12 residues. The CDR3 DNA reads TGCGCCAGCAGCTCCGGGCTGGGCGAGCAGTACTTC. Protein product: CASSSGLGEQYF.

This clone has just one count. The CDR3 is CASKLEASYEQYF. DNA for the CDR3: TGTGCCAGCAAACTAGAGGCCTCCTACGAGCAGTACTTC. The chain carries TRBV7-2 and TRBJ2-7; D is perhaps TRBD2 (5 bases). There are 13 residues in the CDR3. The germline V gene encodes CDR1 SGHTA and CDR2 FQGNSA. Deletions cut 7 bases from V and 0 bases from J, with 10 bases between. The full variable domain, with the rest looked up from reference TRBV7-2 and TRBJ2-7, is GAGVSQSPSNKVTEKGKDVELRCDPISGHTALYWYRQSLGQGLEFLIYFQGNSAPDKSGLPSDRFSAERTGGSVSTLTIQRTQQEDSAVYLCASKLEASYEQYFGPGTRLTVT.

The CDR3 is CASSGDSYGGYTF. The CDR3 DNA sequence: TGTGCCAGCAGTGGGGACAGTTATGGTGGCTACACCTTC. The rearrangement links TRBV6-4 to TRBJ1-2; 7 bases agree with TRBD1. The CDR3 has 13 residues. Trimming removed 4 bases from V and 7 bases from J; junction bases left unmatched: 6. Germline lookup yields CDR1 MRHNA and CDR2 SNTAGT.

CDR3 sequence reads: CASSGGGTSNYEQYF. For the CDR3, the DNA is TGTGCCAGCAGCGGAGGGGGGACTAGCAACTACGAGCAGTACTTC. V and J are TRBV7-9 and TRBJ2-7; TRBD2 aligns across 9 bases. The V and J ends lost 5 bases and 3 bases, in that order; junction bases with no gene match: 8. Germline CDR1 and CDR2: SEHNR and FQNEAQ (reference sequence). CDR3 length: 15 amino acids.

The rearrangement joins TRBV28 to TRBJ2-7; no clear D gene. Trimming left V 8 bases short and J 2 bases short, with 13 bases between. There are 13 residues in the CDR3. Germline loops: CDR1 MDHEN, CDR2 SYDVKM. CDR3 loop: CASLGSITYEQYF. CDR3 coding DNA: TGTGCCAGCCTCGGGTCTATCACCTACGAGCAGTACTTC.

This chain uses TRBV5-5 with TRBJ1-5, with D unclear. The germline V and J ends were trimmed by 4 bases and 1 base, with 9 bases remaining between them. The CDR3 runs to 14 residues. Per the germline V gene, CDR1 is SGHKS and CDR2 is YYEKEE (reference sequence). The CDR3 reads CASSHDGSNQPQHF. The CDR3 coding sequence is TGTGCCAGCAGCCATGACGGGAGCAATCAGCCCCAGCATTTT.

This chain connects TRBV27 to TRBJ2-1; 8 bases are shared with TRBD2. Trimming removed 2 bases from V and 9 bases from J; junction bases left unmatched: 6. The CDR3 sequence is 14 residues long. The germline V gene has CDR1 MNHEY and CDR2 SMNVEV (reference sequence). This CDR3 reads CASSLSIAGSEQFF. DNA of the CDR3: TGTGCCAGCAGTTTAAGTATAGCGGGAAGTGAGCAGTTCTTC.

The chain uses TRBV7-9 and TRBJ2-1, with 9 positions matching TRBD2. CDR1 and CDR2 from the germline V gene are SEHNR and FQNEAQ (reference sequence). This CDR3 has 16 residues. After removal of 5 bases from V and 1 base from J, the junction contained 6 bases not matched to a gene. CDR3 sequence: CASSPTSGLSYNEQFF. As DNA, the CDR3 is TGTGCCAGCAGCCCGACTAGCGGCCTATCCTACAATGAGCAGTTCTTC.

This clone showed up just a few times. V and J are TRBV14 and TRBJ2-1; no firm D call. The CDR3 contains 14 residues. Germline CDR1 reads SGHDN; CDR2 reads FVKESK. V lost 6 bases and J 0 bases, leaving 9 bases between the germline ends. CDR3 nucleotides: TGTGCCAGCAGTCCAGTGAGCTCCTACAATGAGCAGTTCTTC. Its protein is CASSPVSSYNEQFF.

This clone occurred many times. The chain couples TRBV4-2 to TRBJ2-1; no reliable D call. The V gene lost 5 bases and the J gene lost 6 bases, with 14 bases spanning the gap. Germline V gene data show CDR1 as LGHNA and CDR2 as YNFKEQ. The CDR3 has 14 amino acids. The CDR3 region is CASSEGETVNEQFF. The CDR3, as DNA: TGTGCCAGCAGCGAAGGAGAGACCGTCAATGAGCAGTTCTTC.

The rearrangement joins TRBV18 to TRBJ2-3, with D possibly TRBD1 on 6 matching bases. The V and J ends lost 6 bases and 1 base respectively, with 14 bases between them. Germline CDR1 reads KGHSH; CDR2 reads LQKENI. The CDR3 totals 15 residues. The CDR3 coding sequence is TGTGCCAGCTCTCCGGCTAACAGGGGCACAGATACGCAGTATTTT. The encoded protein is CASSPANRGTDTQYF.

The chain carries TRBV10-1 and TRBJ2-3; D gene ambiguous. The CDR3 totals 14 residues. V lost 6 bases and J 0 bases, leaving 10 bases between the germline ends. In germline, CDR1 is WNHNN, CDR2 SYGVQD (reference sequence). The CDR3 is CASSQTSSTDTQYF. The CDR3 DNA follows: TGCGCCAGCAGCCAGACAAGTAGCACAGATACGCAGTATTTT.

This chain uses TRBV30 with TRBJ1-4; TRBD1 might be the D (5 bases). Trimming took off 4 bases at V and 7 bases at J, with 16 bases between the two ends. The length of the CDR3 is 14 residues. From germline, CDR1 is GTSNPN and CDR2 SVGIG (reference sequence). This CDR3 is CAWTAGGRREKLFF. The CDR3 DNA is TGTGCCTGGACTGCGGGGGGACGACGTGAAAAACTGTTTTTT. Drawing the rest from reference TRBV30 and TRBJ1-4, the complete variable domain is SQTIHQWPATLVQPVGSPLSLECTVEGTSNPNLYWYRQAAGRGLQLLFYSVGIGQISSEVPQNLSASRPQDRQFILSSKKLLLSDSGFYLCAWTAGGRREKLFFGSGTQLSVL.

This chain connects TRBV5-6 to TRBJ2-2; 7 positions match TRBD1. Germline V gene sequence: CDR1 SGHDT, CDR2 YYEEEE. The CDR3 has 16 residues. V shed 0 bases and J 4 bases; nucleotides not matched to a gene: 6. CDR3 in DNA: TGTGCCAGCAGCTTGGGTCCGACAGGGCGCACCGGGGAGCTGTTTTTT. It encodes CASSLGPTGRTGELFF.

The CDR3 bases are TGCAGCGTTCTAAGGAGGTCGGGCGCGGCCAAAAACATTCAGTACTTC. Protein sequence: CSVLRRSGAAKNIQYF. This chain connects TRBV29-1 to TRBJ2-4; the D gene is possibly TRBD2 (5 bases). The length of the CDR3 is 16 residues. The germline gives CDR1 SQVTM, CDR2 ANQGSEA. The V end lost 5 bases, the J end lost 1 base, and 18 bases lay between the germline ends.

The rearrangement links TRBV9 to TRBJ2-3, with 8 bases fitting TRBD2. There are 16 residues in the CDR3. CDR1 is SGDLS and CDR2 is YYNGEE in the germline V gene. V lost 3 bases and J lost 4; bases outside the gene matches: 10. CDR3 protein: CASSGDAGGGPDTQYF. CDR3 sequence (DNA): TGTGCCAGCAGCGGCGACGCGGGAGGCGGGCCAGATACGCAGTATTTT.

The V call is TRBV27, the J call TRBJ2-7; D might be TRBD1 or TRBD2, each matching 5 bases. The germline V gene has CDR1 MNHEY and CDR2 SMNVEV (reference sequence). The CDR3 length is 17 residues. The V end lost 7 bases, the J end lost 0 bases, and 22 bases lay between the germline ends. CDR3 loop: CASKDLKQDFDSYEQYF. CDR3 bases: TGTGCCAGCAAAGACCTTAAACAGGACTTCGACTCCTACGAGCAGTACTTC.